The TCR beta chain described here comes from a study of Graves' ophthalmopathy and Graves' hyperthyroidism. Study results and limitations: In predicting ophthalmopathy progression, the model reached over 70% sensitivity and under 75% specificity. Most expanded clonotypes in thyroid above 0.001 frequency also showed up in blood.

Thyroid ultrasound, orbital computed tomography, TRAb, serum thyroxine and clinical symptoms formed the basis of diagnosis. The PBMC fraction was derived from under 11 ml of fresh peripheral blood. Germline assignment: CDR1 MDHEN and CDR2 SYDVKM. V lost 7 bases and J lost 5; bases outside the gene matches: 8. The length of the CDR3 is 13 residues. This clonotype was picked up many times. Its target is unknown. For repertoire sequencing, the TCR beta CDR3 regions were amplified from RNA transcripts. Second-round multiplex PCR came after first-round RT-PCR with HTBI primers. MiXCR was run by TCRdb on the multiplex PCR reads, yielding one entry per CDR3 protein. The sample includes over 200,000 distinct CDR3 sequences, just under 30% of them seen just once.

The chain carries TRBV28 and TRBJ2-7, with TRBD1 matching over 7 bases. The clonotype was recovered from a man aged 45-65 years with Graves' ophthalmopathy. The specimen was peripheral blood. The CDR3 DNA sequence: TGTGCCAGCAAGGTACAGGGGCCCGACGAGCAGTACTTC. Its translation is CASKVQGPDEQYF.